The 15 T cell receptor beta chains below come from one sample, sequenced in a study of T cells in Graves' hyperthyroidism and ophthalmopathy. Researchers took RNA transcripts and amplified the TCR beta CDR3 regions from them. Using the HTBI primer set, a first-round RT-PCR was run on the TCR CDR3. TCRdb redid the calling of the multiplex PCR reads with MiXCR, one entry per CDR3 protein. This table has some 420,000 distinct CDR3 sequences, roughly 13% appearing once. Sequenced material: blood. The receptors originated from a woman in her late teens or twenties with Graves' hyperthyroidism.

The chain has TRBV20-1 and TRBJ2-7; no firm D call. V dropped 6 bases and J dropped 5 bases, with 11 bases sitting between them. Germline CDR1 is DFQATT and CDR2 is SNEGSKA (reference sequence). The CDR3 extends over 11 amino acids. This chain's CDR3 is CSALQGNEQYF. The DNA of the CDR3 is TGCAGTGCCTTACAAGGGAACGAGCAGTACTTC.

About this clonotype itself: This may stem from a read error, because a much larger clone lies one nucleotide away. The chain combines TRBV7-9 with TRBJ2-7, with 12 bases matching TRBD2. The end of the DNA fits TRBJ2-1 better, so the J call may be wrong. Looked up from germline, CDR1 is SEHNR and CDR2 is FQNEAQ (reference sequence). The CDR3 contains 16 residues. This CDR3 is CASSLASTSGRDEQFF. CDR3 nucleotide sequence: TGTGCCAGCAGCTTAGCATCGACTAGCGGGAGAGACGAGCAGTTCTTC.

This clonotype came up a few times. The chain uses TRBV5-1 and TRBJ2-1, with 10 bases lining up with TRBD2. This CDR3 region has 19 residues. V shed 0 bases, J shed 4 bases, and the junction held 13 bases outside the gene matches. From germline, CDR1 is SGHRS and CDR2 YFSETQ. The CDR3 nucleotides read TGCGCCAGCAGCTTGGCCCGAGCGGGAGGGCTCGAAACATACAATGAGCAGTTCTTC. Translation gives CASSLARAGGLETYNEQFF. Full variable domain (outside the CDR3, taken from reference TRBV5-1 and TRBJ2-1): KAGVTQTPRYLIKTRGQQVTLSCSPISGHRSVSWYQQTPGQGLQFLFEYFSETQRNKGNFPGRFSGRQFSNSRSEMNVSTLELGDSALYLCASSLARAGGLETYNEQFFGPGTRLTVL.

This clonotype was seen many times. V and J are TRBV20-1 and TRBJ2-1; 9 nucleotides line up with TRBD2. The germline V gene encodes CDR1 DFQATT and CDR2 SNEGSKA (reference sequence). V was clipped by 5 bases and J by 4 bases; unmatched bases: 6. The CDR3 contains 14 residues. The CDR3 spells CSALLAGSYNEQFF. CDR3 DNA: TGCAGTGCTTTGCTAGCGGGGTCTTACAATGAGCAGTTCTTC.

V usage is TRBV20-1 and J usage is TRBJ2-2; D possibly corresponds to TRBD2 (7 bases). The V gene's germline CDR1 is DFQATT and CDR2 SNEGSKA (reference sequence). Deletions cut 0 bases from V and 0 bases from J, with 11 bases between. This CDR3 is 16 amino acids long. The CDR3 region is CSARDTGGANTGELFF. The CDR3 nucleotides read TGCAGTGCTAGAGATACGGGGGGCGCGAACACCGGGGAGCTGTTTTTT.

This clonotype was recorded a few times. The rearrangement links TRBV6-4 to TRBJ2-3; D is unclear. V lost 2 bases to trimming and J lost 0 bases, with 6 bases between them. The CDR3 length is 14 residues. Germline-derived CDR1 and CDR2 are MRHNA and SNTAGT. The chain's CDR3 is CASSDEDSTDTQYF. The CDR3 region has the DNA TGTGCCAGCAGTGACGAGGACAGCACAGATACGCAGTATTTT.

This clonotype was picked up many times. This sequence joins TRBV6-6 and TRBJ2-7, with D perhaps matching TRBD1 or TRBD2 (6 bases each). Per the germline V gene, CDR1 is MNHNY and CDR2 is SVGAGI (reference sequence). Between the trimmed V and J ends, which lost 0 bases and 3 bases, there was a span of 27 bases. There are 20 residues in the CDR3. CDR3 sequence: CASSYSIPRAGVGGNYEQYF. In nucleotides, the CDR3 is TGTGCCAGCAGTTACTCGATCCCACGGGCAGGGGTGGGAGGTAACTACGAGCAGTACTTC.

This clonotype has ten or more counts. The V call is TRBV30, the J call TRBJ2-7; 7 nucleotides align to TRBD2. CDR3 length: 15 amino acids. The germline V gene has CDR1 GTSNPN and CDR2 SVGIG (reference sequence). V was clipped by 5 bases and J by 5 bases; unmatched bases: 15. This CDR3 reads CAWRPPGLIIHEQYF. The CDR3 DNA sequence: TGTGCCTGGCGCCCTCCGGGACTAATTATCCACGAGCAGTACTTC.

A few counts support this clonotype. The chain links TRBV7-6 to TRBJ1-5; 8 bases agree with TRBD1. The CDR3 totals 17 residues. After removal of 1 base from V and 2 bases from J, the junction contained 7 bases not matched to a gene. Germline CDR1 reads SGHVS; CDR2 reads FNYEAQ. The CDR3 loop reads CASSLDDRGYGNQPQHF. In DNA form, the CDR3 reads TGTGCCAGCAGCTTAGACGACAGGGGCTATGGCAATCAGCCCCAGCATTTT.

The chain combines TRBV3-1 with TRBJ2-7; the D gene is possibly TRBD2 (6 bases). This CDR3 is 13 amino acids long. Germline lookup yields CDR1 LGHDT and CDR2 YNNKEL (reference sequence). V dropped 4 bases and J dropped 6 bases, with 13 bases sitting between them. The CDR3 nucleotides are TGTGCCAGCAGCCTCGGACGGAGGGGCGAGCAGTACTTC. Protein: CASSLGRRGEQYF.

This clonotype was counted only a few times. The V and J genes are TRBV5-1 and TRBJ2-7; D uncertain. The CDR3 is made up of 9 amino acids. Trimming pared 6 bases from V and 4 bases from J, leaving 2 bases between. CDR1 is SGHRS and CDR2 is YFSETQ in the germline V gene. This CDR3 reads CASTYEQYF. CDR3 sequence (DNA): TGCGCCAGCACATACGAGCAGTACTTC. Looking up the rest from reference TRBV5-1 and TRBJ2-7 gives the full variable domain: KAGVTQTPRYLIKTRGQQVTLSCSPISGHRSVSWYQQTPGQGLQFLFEYFSETQRNKGNFPGRFSGRQFSNSRSEMNVSTLELGDSALYLCASTYEQYFGPGTRLTVT.

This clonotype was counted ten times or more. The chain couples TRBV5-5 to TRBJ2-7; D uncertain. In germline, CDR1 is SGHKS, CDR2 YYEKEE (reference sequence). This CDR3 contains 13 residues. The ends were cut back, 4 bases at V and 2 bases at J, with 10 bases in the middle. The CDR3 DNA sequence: TGTGCCAGCAGCCAGACACCTACCTACGAGCAGTACTTC. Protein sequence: CASSQTPTYEQYF.

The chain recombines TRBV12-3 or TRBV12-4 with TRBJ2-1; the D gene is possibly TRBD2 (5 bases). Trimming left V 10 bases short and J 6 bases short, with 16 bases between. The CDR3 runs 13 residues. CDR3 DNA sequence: TGTGCCACCCGTGACGGGGTTGGCAATGAGCAGTTCTTC. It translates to CATRDGVGNEQFF.

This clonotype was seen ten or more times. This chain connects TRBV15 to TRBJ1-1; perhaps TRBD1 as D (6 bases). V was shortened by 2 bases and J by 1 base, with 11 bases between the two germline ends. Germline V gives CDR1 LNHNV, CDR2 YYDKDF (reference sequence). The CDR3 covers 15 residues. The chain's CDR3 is CATSRYEGGNTEAFF. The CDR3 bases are TGTGCCACCAGCAGATACGAGGGGGGGAACACTGAAGCTTTCTTT.

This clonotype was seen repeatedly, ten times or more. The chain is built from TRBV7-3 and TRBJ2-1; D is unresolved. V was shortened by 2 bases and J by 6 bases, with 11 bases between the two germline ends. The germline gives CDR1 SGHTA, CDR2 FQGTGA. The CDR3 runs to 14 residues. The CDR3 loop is CASSLQGDRNEQFF. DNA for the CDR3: TGTGCCAGCAGCTTACAAGGTGACCGCAATGAGCAGTTCTTC.